A selection of T cell receptor beta chains follows, all from one sample in a study of identical twins. TCRdb analysed the 5' RACE reads with MiXCR anew, one entry per CDR3 protein. The sample carries about 890,000 distinct CDR3 sequences, around 12% recorded once. These data were also reused for a study on yellow fever vaccine responses in identical twins.

What was sequenced was PBMCs. These receptors came from a woman under 30 in good health. Both conserved end residues are part of each CDR3. The order of the fields is V gene, D gene, clone size, J gene, CDR3 DNA, CDR3 protein. D genes are given only for firm matches. Where a row states a size, it is once, few, many or the class of an expanded clone; other rows omit it.

V: TRBV20-1; D: -; size: few; J: TRBJ2-5; DNA: TGCAGTGCTAGAGATCGGATTACCGAGACCCAGTACTTC; CDR3: CSARDRITETQYF
V: TRBV20-1; D: TRBD2; size: few; J: TRBJ2-7; DNA: TGCAGTGCTAGTGGCCTAGCGGGAAGCTCCTACGAGCAGTACTTC; CDR3: CSASGLAGSSYEQYF
V: TRBV7-8; D: TRBD1; size: -; J: TRBJ2-1; DNA: TGTGCCAGCAGCTTAGGGGGACAGGCCTACAATGAGCAGTTCTTC; CDR3: CASSLGGQAYNEQFF
V: TRBV4-1; D: -; size: many; J: TRBJ2-5; DNA: TGCGCCAGCAGCCAAATGAGGGGCTTTCGAGAGACCCAGTACTTC; CDR3: CASSQMRGFRETQYF
V: TRBV28; D: TRBD1; size: -; J: TRBJ1-4; DNA: TGTGCCAGCAGGGCAACGGACAGGGAAAAACTGTTTTTT; CDR3: CASRATDREKLFF
V: TRBV20-1; D: TRBD1; size: -; J: TRBJ1-2; DNA: TGCAGTGCTAGAGTTGCGGACAGGTCCAACTATGGCTACACCTTC; CDR3: CSARVADRSNYGYTF
V: TRBV4-1; D: -; size: few; J: TRBJ1-5; DNA: TGCGCCAGCAGCCAAGAAGGCTTGGGTCAGCCCCAGCATTTT; CDR3: CASSQEGLGQPQHF
V: TRBV4-1; D: -; size: few; J: TRBJ2-5; DNA: TGCGCCAGCAGAAGGGAGCCGGGCCTTGGGACCCAGTACTTC; CDR3: CASRREPGLGTQYF
V: TRBV7-9; D: -; size: few; J: TRBJ2-7; DNA: TGTGCCAGCTACGACAGCACCCTTTTTGGCTACGAGCAGTACTTC; CDR3: CASYDSTLFGYEQYF
V: TRBV5-1; D: -; size: -; J: TRBJ1-6; DNA: TGCGCCAGCAGCTTAAATGACAGTCCACCCCTCCACTTT; CDR3: CASSLNDSPPLHF
V: TRBV5-1; D: -; size: many; J: TRBJ1-1; DNA: TGCGCCAGCAGCTTGGGGGCTTCGGTAAACACTGAAGCTTTCTTT; CDR3: CASSLGASVNTEAFF
V: TRBV6-5; D: -; size: -; J: TRBJ2-7; DNA: TGTGCCAGCAGATTAGAGGACACCACATTGGGGGAGCAGTACTTC; CDR3: CASRLEDTTLGEQYF
V: TRBV7-7; D: TRBD1; size: once; J: TRBJ2-3; DNA: TGTGCCAGCAGCTACAGGGGGCGCGCCACAGATACGCAGTATTTT; CDR3: CASSYRGRATDTQYF
V: TRBV3-1; D: -; size: -; J: TRBJ2-7; DNA: TGTGCCAGCAGCCAAGAAGTCGGACAGACCTACGAGCAGTACTTC; CDR3: CASSQEVGQTYEQYF
V: TRBV20-1; D: TRBD2; size: -; J: TRBJ2-1; DNA: TGCAGTGCTCAAAGCGGGGGAACCTACAATGAGCAGTTCTTC; CDR3: CSAQSGGTYNEQFF
V: TRBV12-3/TRBV12-4; D: TRBD1; size: -; J: TRBJ1-2; DNA: TGTGCCAGCAACGGACAGGGCCACTCCTATGGCTACACCTTC; CDR3: CASNGQGHSYGYTF
V: TRBV28; D: TRBD1; size: -; J: TRBJ1-1; DNA: TGTGCCAGCACTGTACCGGGACAGGGTCTGAACACTGAAGCTTTCTTT; CDR3: CASTVPGQGLNTEAFF
V: TRBV5-6; D: TRBD1; size: -; J: TRBJ2-2; DNA: TGTGCCAGCAGCTTGGGGGACAGGGTTCACACCGGGGAGCTGTTTTTT; CDR3: CASSLGDRVHTGELFF
V: TRBV24-1; D: -; size: -; J: TRBJ2-4; DNA: TGTGCCACCACGGATCCCAAAAACATTCAGTACTTC; CDR3: CATTDPKNIQYF
V: TRBV5-1; D: TRBD2; size: -; J: TRBJ2-5; DNA: TGCGCCAGCAGCTTGGGTCCTAGCGGGATCGTCCAAGAGACCCAGTACTTC; CDR3: CASSLGPSGIVQETQYF
V: TRBV5-1; D: TRBD1; size: few; J: TRBJ1-4; DNA: TGCGCCAGCAGCTCAGGACAGGGGAGATTTGGCACTAATAAAAAACTGTTTTTT; CDR3: CASSSGQGRFGTNKKLFF
V: TRBV12-3/TRBV12-4; D: -; size: many; J: TRBJ2-7; DNA: TGTGCCAGCACCCCGACAGGCCCCTACGAGCAGTACTTC; CDR3: CASTPTGPYEQYF
V: TRBV14; D: -; size: few; J: TRBJ2-7; DNA: TGTGCCAGCAGTGCCCCCGAGGCCATCTACGAGCAGTACTTC; CDR3: CASSAPEAIYEQYF
V: TRBV12-3/TRBV12-4; D: -; size: many; J: TRBJ2-5; DNA: TGTGCCAGCCGCACTCAGGGGGGCCAAGAGACCCAGTACTTC; CDR3: CASRTQGGQETQYF
V: TRBV11-2; D: -; size: -; J: TRBJ1-5; DNA: TGTGCCAGCAGCCTAGACCGAGATAATGAGGATCAGCCCCAGCATTTT; CDR3: CASSLDRDNEDQPQHF
V: TRBV2; D: -; size: -; J: TRBJ2-3; DNA: TGTGCCAGCAACGGGGTTGGATCTCTCACAGATACGCAGTATTTT; CDR3: CASNGVGSLTDTQYF
V: TRBV12-3/TRBV12-4; D: TRBD2; size: many; J: TRBJ2-1; DNA: TGTGCCAGCAGTCCGCGGACTAGCGGGAAATACAATGAGCAGTTCTTC; CDR3: CASSPRTSGKYNEQFF
V: TRBV7-9; D: -; size: -; J: TRBJ1-2; DNA: TGTGCCAGCAGCTCATTACAGGTTTCAGACTATGGCTACACCTTC; CDR3: CASSSLQVSDYGYTF
V: TRBV2; D: -; size: few; J: TRBJ1-1; DNA: TGTGCCAGCAGTGAAACAGAGTTGAACACTGAAGCTTTCTTT; CDR3: CASSETELNTEAFF
V: TRBV7-9; D: TRBD1; size: many; J: TRBJ1-2; DNA: TGTGCCAGCAGCTTAGCTGGGACAGGGGGCTATGGCTACACCTTC; CDR3: CASSLAGTGGYGYTF
V: TRBV7-9; D: TRBD2; size: -; J: TRBJ2-7; DNA: TGTGCCAGCAGCTATCCCGGGACTAGGGTAGGCGAGCAGTACTTC; CDR3: CASSYPGTRVGEQYF
V: TRBV9; D: -; size: few; J: TRBJ1-2; DNA: TGTGCCAGCAGCACGCGCCTTGGCTACACCTTC; CDR3: CASSTRLGYTF
V: TRBV5-1; D: -; size: -; J: TRBJ2-1; DNA: TGCGCCAGCACCCAATCGCTGGAAAGCTCCTACAATGAGCAGTTCTTC; CDR3: CASTQSLESSYNEQFF
V: TRBV10-3; D: -; size: few; J: TRBJ2-1; DNA: TGTGCCATCAAGGGACAAGGAGACGGGATATACAATGAGCAGTTCTTC; CDR3: CAIKGQGDGIYNEQFF
V: TRBV7-8; D: -; size: many; J: TRBJ1-6; DNA: TGTGCCAGCAGCTTAGCGGGGGGCCAGGGGAATTCACCCCTCCACTTT; CDR3: CASSLAGGQGNSPLHF
V: TRBV5-1; D: TRBD1; size: -; J: TRBJ2-7; DNA: TGCGCCAGCAGCTCGTCGGGACAGCTAACCTACGAGCAGTACTTC; CDR3: CASSSSGQLTYEQYF
V: TRBV5-1; D: -; size: many; J: TRBJ2-2; DNA: TGCGCCAGCAGCTTGGAATACCAAGGGGACACCGGGGAGCTGTTTTTT; CDR3: CASSLEYQGDTGELFF
V: TRBV28; D: -; size: few; J: TRBJ2-7; DNA: TGTGCCAGCGGGTGGTCCTACGAGCAGTACTTC; CDR3: CASGWSYEQYF
V: TRBV3-1; D: -; size: -; J: TRBJ1-3; DNA: TGTGCCAGCAGCGCCAAGGGGGGTATATATTTT; CDR3: CASSAKGGIYF
V: TRBV6-6; D: -; size: few; J: TRBJ2-3; DNA: TGTGCCAGCAGTCCGACGAGGGGAGATACGCAGTATTTT; CDR3: CASSPTRGDTQYF
V: TRBV15; D: TRBD2; size: -; J: TRBJ2-1; DNA: TGTGCCACCAGCAGATCCCTAGGGACTAGCGGGGGGTATGAGCAGTTCTTC; CDR3: CATSRSLGTSGGYEQFF
V: TRBV10-2; D: -; size: -; J: TRBJ1-1; DNA: TGCGCCAGCAGGGTGACAGGACGGAACACTGAAGCTTTCTTT; CDR3: CASRVTGRNTEAFF
V: TRBV6-1; D: TRBD2; size: -; J: TRBJ2-7; DNA: TGTGCCAGCGGGTCGACTAGCGGGATGGGCGAGCAGTACTTC; CDR3: CASGSTSGMGEQYF
V: TRBV7-9; D: TRBD1; size: few; J: TRBJ1-1; DNA: TGTGCCAGCAGCCCGCGGACAGGGGTCGATACTGAAGCTTTCTTT; CDR3: CASSPRTGVDTEAFF
V: TRBV20-1; D: TRBD2; size: few; J: TRBJ2-7; DNA: TGCAGTGCTAGAGATATGCTAGCGGGAGCCGGCGAGCAGTACTTC; CDR3: CSARDMLAGAGEQYF
V: TRBV6-1; D: -; size: -; J: TRBJ2-2; DNA: TGTGCCAGCAGTGAAAGCCGGACCAGTCCCGGGGAGCTGTTTTTT; CDR3: CASSESRTSPGELFF
V: TRBV24-1; D: -; size: few; J: TRBJ2-1; DNA: TGTGCCACCAGTGATTCCGACGCCGGGGCCTACAATGAGCAGTTCTTC; CDR3: CATSDSDAGAYNEQFF
V: TRBV5-1; D: TRBD2; size: -; J: TRBJ2-3; DNA: TGCGCCAGCGGGACTACCAGCGGGGATACGCAGTATTTT; CDR3: CASGTTSGDTQYF
V: TRBV25-1; D: TRBD1; size: few; J: TRBJ1-6; DNA: TGTGCCAGCAGAGCCGAACAGGGGTTGCCGTTCCACTTT; CDR3: CASRAEQGLPFHF
V: TRBV24-1; D: -; size: -; J: TRBJ2-2; DNA: TGTGCCACCAGTGACCGACGGAATAGGAACACCGGGGAGCTGTTTTTT; CDR3: CATSDRRNRNTGELFF
V: TRBV12-3/TRBV12-4; D: -; size: many; J: TRBJ2-1; DNA: TGTGCCAGCAGACGCACCGGGCAGAGCTCCTACAATGAGCAGTTCTTC; CDR3: CASRRTGQSSYNEQFF
V: TRBV6-2/TRBV6-3; D: TRBD2; size: -; J: TRBJ2-1; DNA: TGTGTCAGCAGTTATACTAGCGGGAGGGCCGGTTCCTACAATGAGCAGTTCTTC; CDR3: CVSSYTSGRAGSYNEQFF
V: TRBV12-3/TRBV12-4; D: TRBD2; size: many; J: TRBJ2-1; DNA: TGTGCCAGCAGTTCCGGGACTAGCGTTAGGGTTGAGCAGTTCTTC; CDR3: CASSSGTSVRVEQFF
V: TRBV12-3/TRBV12-4; D: -; size: few; J: TRBJ2-5; DNA: TGTGCCAGCAGTCGCCACGGGTCTAAAGAGACCCAGTACTTC; CDR3: CASSRHGSKETQYF